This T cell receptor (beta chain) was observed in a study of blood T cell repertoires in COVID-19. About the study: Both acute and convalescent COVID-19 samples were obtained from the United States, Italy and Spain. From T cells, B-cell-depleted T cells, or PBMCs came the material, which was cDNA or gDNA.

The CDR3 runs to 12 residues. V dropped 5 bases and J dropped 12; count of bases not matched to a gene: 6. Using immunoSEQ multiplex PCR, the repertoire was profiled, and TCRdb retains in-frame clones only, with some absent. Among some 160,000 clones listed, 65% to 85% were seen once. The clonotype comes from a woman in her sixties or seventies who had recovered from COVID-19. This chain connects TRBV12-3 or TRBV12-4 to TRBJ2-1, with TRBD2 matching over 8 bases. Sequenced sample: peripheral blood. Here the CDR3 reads CASSPGGALQFF. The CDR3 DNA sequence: TGTGCCAGCAGTCCCGGGGGGGCCCTGCAGTTCTTC.